The source of this TCR beta chain is a study of blood T cell repertoires in COVID-19. Study at large: From the United States, Italy and Spain came samples of acute and convalescent COVID-19.

As originally analysed: Estimation of nucleated cell counts relied on the amplification of reference gene primers. Generated by immunoSEQ multiplex PCR, the TCRdb table keeps only in-frame clones and is missing some. For V, J and clone size, that table is used; D and trimming come from the DNA. The sample holds about 110,000 clones; 84% are singletons and the top ten take around 4.4%. This clone was seen once. Other nucleotide sequences in the sample specify the same CDR3. Trimming shortened V by 5 bases and J by 2 bases, and 3 bases separated the two germline ends. The CDR3 consists of 11 residues. The chain has TRBV12-3 or TRBV12-4 and TRBJ2-5; the D is unclear. Sequencing was carried out using peripheral blood. This TCR came from a human donor in a cohort sampled during active COVID-19. The CDR3 region is CASSLQETQYF. The CDR3 DNA sequence: TGTGCCAGCAGTCTGCAAGAGACCCAGTACTTC.